The rows below give T cell receptor beta chains drawn from one sample of a study of response to subunit inactivated influenza vaccine. TCRdb reprocessed the RT-PCR reads via MiXCR and lists one record per CDR3 protein. The top ten clones hold approximately 1.9% of a sample with roughly 520,000 distinct CDR3 sequences, 25% of them seen once. This specimen consisted of CD4+ T cells sorted from PBMCs, obtained roughly 5 days after vaccination. These receptors originate from a man in his fifties who received an inactivated influenza vaccine. The conserved cysteine and the conserved F or W are not part of the CDR3 here.

V: TRBV7-2; J: TRBJ2-7; length: 13; CDR3: ASSFLSDSAYEQY
V: TRBV4-2; J: TRBJ2-1; length: 13; CDR3: ASSHRDGAYNEQF
V: TRBV4-3; J: TRBJ2-1; length: 13; CDR3: ASSQNRAYYNEQF
V: TRBV29-1; J: TRBJ2-7; length: 14; CDR3: SVEFRKKGNSYEQY
V: TRBV10-1; J: TRBJ2-1; length: 14; CDR3: ASSGQGATQYNEQF
V: TRBV7-9; J: TRBJ1-2; length: 12; CDR3: ASSLATANYGYT
V: TRBV7-2; J: TRBJ2-7; length: 12; CDR3: ASSSEGGYYEQY
V: TRBV4-3; J: TRBJ2-2; length: 12; CDR3: ASSQVLLTGELF
V: TRBV6-2/TRBV6-3; J: TRBJ2-1; length: 13; CDR3: ASSSVSGTGNEQF
V: TRBV20-1; J: TRBJ2-7; length: 11; CDR3: SARAGGPYEQY
V: TRBV20-1; J: TRBJ2-7; length: 13; CDR3: SARWAGGTLYEQY
V: TRBV7-2; J: TRBJ2-1; length: 14; CDR3: ASSLGGSGSGSEQF
V: TRBV29-1; J: TRBJ1-5; length: 13; CDR3: SVGLNGVSYQPQH
V: TRBV7-6; J: TRBJ2-2; length: 14; CDR3: ASSLMGTKNTGELF